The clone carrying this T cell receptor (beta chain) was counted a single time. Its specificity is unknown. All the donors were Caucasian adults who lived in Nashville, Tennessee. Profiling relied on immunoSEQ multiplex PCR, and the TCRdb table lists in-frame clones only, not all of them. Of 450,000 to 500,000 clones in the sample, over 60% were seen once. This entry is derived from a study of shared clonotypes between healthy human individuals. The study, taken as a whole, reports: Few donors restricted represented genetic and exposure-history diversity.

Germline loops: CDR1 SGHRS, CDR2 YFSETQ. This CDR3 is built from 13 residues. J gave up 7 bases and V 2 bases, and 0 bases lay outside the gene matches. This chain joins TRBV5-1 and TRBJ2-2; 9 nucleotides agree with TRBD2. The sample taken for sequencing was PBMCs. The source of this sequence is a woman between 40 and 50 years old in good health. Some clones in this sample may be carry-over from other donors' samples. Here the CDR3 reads CASSFSGSGELFF. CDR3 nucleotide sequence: TGCGCCAGCAGCTTTAGCGGGAGCGGGGAGCTGTTTTTT.